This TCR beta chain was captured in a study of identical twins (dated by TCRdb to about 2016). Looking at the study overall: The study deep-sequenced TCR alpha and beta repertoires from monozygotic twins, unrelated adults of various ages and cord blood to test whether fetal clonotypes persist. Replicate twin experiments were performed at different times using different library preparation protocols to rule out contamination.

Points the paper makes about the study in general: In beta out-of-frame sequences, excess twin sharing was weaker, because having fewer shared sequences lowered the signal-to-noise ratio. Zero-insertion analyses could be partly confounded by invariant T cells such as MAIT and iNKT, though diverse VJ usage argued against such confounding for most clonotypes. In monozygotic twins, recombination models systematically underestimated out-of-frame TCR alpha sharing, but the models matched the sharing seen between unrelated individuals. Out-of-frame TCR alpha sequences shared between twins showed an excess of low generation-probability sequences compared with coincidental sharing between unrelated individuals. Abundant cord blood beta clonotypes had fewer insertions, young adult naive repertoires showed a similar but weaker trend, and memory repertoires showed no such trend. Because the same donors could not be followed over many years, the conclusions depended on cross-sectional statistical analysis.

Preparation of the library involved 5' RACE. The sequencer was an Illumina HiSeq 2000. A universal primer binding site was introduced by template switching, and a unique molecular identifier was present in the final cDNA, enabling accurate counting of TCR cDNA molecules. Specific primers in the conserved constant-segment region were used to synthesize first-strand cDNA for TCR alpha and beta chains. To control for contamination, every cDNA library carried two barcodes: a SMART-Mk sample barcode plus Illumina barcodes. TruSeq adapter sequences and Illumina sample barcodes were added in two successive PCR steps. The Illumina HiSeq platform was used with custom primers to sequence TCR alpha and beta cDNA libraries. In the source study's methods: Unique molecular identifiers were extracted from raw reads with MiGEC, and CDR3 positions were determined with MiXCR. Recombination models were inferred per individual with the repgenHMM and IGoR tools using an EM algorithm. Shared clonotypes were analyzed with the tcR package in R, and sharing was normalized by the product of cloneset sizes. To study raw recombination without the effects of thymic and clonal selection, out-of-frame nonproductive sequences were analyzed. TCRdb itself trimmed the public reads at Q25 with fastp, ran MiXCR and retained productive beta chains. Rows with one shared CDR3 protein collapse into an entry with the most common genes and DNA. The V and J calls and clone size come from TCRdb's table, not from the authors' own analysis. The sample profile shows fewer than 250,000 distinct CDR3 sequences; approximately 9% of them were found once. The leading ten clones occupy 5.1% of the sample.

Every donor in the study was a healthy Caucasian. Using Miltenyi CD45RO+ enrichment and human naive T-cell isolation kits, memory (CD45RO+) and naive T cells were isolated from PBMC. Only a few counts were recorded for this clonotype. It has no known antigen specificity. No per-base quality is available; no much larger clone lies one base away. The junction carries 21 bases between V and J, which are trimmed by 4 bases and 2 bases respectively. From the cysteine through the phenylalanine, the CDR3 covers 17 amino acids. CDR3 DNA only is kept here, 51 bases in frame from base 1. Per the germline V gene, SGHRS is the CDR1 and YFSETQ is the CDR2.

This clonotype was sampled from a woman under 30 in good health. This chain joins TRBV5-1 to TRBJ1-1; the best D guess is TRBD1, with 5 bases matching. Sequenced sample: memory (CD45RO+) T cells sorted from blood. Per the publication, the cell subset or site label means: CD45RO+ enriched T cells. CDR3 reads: CASSRTARTIPNTEAFF. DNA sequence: TGCGCCAGCAGCCGAACGGCCCGGACAATTCCAAACACTGAAGCTTTCTTT.